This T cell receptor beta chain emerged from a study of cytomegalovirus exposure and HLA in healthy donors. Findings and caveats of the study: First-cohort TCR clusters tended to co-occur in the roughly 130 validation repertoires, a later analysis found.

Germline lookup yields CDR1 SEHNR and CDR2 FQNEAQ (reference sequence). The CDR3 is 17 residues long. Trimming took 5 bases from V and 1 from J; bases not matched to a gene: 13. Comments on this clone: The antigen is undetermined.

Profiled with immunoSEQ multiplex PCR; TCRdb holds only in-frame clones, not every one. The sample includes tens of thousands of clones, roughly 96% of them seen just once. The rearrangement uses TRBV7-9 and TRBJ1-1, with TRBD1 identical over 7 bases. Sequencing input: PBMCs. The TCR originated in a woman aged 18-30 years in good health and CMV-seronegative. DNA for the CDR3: TGTGCCAGCAGCCTATACAAACCCGGGACAGCGAACACTGAAGCTTTCTTT. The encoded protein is CASSLYKPGTANTEAFF. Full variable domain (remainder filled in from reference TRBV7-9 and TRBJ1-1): DTGVSQNPRHKITKRGQNVTFRCDPISEHNRLYWYRQTLGQGPEFLTYFQNEAQLEKSRLLSDRFSAERPKGSFSTLEIQRTEQGDSAMYLCASSLYKPGTANTEAFFGQGTRLTVV.